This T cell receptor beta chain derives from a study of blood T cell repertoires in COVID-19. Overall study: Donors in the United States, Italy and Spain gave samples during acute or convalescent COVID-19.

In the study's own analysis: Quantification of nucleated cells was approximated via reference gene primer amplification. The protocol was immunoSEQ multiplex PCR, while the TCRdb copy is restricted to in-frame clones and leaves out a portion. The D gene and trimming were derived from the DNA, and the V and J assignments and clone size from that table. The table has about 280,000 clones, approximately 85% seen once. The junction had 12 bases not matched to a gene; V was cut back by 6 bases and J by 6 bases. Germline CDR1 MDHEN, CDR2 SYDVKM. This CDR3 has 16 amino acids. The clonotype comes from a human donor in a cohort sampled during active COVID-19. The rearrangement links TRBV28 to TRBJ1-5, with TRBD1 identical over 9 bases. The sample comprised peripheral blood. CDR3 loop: CASRSLNRGLGQPQHF. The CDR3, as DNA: TGTGCCAGCAGGTCCCTAAACAGGGGGCTTGGTCAGCCCCAGCATTTT.